The clone carrying this T cell receptor beta chain was counted a few times. Its antigen is not known. Constant-region reverse primers amplified full-length variable regions, followed by semi-nested Nested Universal Primer A PCR. TCRdb redid the calling of the 5' RACE reads with MiXCR, one entry per CDR3 protein. The profile shows tens of thousands of distinct CDR3 sequences, more than 25% of them singletons. CD4+CD45RO+CD25- cells were isolated as memory CD4+ T cells. General observations from the study: Larger-cohort validation covered only one TCR beta V-J rearrangement. Tumor memory CD4+ T cell TCR gene usage was found to cluster with blood and lymph node memory CD4+ cells and with lymph node naive CD4+ cells.

The CDR3 has 17 residues. From germline, CDR1 is LGHNA and CDR2 YSLEER. V dropped 0 bases and J dropped 2 bases, with 14 bases sitting between them. This receptor was obtained from a female donor with breast cancer. What was sequenced was tumor-infiltrating memory CD4+ T cells sorted from the breast tumor. Subset defined: memory CD4+ T cells, CD4+CD45RO+CD25-. The chain couples TRBV4-3 to TRBJ2-1, with D maybe TRBD2 (5 bases). The CDR3 DNA follows: TGCGCCAGCAGCCAAGATCAGAGGGCCGGGGCCTACAATGAGCAGTTCTTC. It codes for CASSQDQRAGAYNEQFF.